What follows is one TCR beta chain and its context. The V and J ends lost 3 bases and 3 bases, in that order; junction bases with no gene match: 4. The V gene's germline CDR1 is SGDLS and CDR2 YYNGEE. The CDR3 runs to 14 residues. These data come from a study of T cells in Graves' hyperthyroidism and ophthalmopathy. Amplification of TCR beta CDR3 regions was performed using RNA transcripts as template. The HTBI primer set was used in a first-round RT-PCR of the TCR CDR3. TCRdb ran MiXCR on the multiplex PCR reads and lists one entry per CDR3 protein. The sample contains roughly 500,000 distinct CDR3 sequences, about 20% of which appear only once.

Sequencing was done on a sample of blood. This TCR derives from a woman in her 70s with Graves' ophthalmopathy. This chain joins TRBV9 and TRBJ1-2, with 8 bases lining up with TRBD1. CDR3 amino acids: CASSADRGHYGYTF. CDR3 nucleotides: TGTGCCAGCAGCGCAGACAGGGGACACTATGGCTACACCTTC.